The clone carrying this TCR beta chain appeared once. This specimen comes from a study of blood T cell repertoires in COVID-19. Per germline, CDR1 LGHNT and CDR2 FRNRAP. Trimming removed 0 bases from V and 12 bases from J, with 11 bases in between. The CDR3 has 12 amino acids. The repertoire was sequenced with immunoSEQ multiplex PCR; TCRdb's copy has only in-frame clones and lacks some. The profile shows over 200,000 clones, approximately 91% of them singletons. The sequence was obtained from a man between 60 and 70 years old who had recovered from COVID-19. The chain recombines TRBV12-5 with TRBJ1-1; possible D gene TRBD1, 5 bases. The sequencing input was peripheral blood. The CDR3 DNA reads TGTGCTAGTGGTTTGGTTCAGGGAACCCCTTTCTTT. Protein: CASGLVQGTPFF.